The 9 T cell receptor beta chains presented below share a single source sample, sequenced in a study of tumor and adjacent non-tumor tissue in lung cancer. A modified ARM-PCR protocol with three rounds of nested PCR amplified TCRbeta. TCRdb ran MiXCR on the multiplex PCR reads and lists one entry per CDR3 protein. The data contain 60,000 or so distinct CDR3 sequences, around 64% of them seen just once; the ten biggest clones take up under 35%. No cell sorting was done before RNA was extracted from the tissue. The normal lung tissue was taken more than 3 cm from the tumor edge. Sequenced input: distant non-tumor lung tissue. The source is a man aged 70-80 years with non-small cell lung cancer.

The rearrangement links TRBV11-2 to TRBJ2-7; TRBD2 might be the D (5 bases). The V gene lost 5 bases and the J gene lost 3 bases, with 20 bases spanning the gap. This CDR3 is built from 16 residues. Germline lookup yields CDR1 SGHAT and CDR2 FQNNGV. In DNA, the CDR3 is TGTGCCAGCAGCCAAGGAGGCGGCATGGCATTCTACGAGCAGTACTTC. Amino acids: CASSQGGGMAFYEQYF.

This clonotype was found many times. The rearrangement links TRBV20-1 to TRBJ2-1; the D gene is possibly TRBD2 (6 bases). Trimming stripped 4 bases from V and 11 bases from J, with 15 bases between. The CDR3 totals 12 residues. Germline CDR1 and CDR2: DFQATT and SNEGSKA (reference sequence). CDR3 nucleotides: TGCAGTGCTACCGGGGGACTGTCTAAGCAGTTCTTC. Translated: CSATGGLSKQFF.

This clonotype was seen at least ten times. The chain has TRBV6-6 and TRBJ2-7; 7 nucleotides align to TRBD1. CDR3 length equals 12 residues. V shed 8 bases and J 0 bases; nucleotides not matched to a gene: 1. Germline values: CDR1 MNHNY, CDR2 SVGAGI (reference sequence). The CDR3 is CASEGASYEQYF. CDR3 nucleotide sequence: TGTGCCAGCGAGGGGGCCTCCTACGAGCAGTACTTC.

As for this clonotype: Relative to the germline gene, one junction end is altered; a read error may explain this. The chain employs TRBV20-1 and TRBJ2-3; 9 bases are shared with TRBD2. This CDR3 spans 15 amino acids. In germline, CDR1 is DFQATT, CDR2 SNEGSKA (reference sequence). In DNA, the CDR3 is TGTAGTGCTAGCGGGACTACGACTAACACAGATACACAGTATTTT. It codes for CSASGTTTNTDTQYF.

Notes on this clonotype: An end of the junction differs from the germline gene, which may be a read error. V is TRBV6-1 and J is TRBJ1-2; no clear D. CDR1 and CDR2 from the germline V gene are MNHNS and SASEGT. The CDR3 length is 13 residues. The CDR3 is CAGSETQGYGYTF. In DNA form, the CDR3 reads TGTGCCGGCAGTGAAACGCAAGGATATGGCTACACCTTC.

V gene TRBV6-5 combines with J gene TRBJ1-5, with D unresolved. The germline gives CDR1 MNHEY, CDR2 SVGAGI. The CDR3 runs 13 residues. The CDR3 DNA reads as TGTCCTAGCGGATACAGAGATAATCAGCCCCAGCATTTT. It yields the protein CPSGYRDNQPQHF.

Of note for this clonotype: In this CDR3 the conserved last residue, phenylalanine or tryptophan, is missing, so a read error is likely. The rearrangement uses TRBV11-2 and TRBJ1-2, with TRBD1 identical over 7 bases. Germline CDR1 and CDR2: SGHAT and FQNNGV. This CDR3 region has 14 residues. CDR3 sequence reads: CTSSSYRGRGDYTI. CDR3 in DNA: TGTACCAGCAGTTCTTACAGGGGCCGTGGCGACTACACCATC.

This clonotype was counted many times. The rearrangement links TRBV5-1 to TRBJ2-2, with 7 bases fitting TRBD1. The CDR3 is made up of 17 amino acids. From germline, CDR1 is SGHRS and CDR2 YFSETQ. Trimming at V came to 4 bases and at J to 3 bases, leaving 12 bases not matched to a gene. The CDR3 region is CASSPEGGTLDTGELFF. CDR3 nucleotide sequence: TGCGCCAGCAGCCCCGAAGGGGGCACCCTCGACACCGGGGAGCTGTTTTTT.

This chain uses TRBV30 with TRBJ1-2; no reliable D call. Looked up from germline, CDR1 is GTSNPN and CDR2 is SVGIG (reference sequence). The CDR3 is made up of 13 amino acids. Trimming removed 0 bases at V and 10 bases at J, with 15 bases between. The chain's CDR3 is CAWSVLGSYDYTF. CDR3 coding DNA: TGTGCCTGGAGTGTACTCGGCAGTTACGACTACACCTTC.